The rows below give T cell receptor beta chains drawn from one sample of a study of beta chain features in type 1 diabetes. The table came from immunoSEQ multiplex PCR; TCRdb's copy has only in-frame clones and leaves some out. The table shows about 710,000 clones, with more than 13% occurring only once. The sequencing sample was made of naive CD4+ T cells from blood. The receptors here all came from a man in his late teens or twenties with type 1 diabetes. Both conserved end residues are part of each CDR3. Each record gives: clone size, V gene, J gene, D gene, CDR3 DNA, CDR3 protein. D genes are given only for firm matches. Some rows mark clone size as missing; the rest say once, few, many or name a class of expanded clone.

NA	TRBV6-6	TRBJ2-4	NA	TGTGCCAGCAGTTACTCGAACAGAAACATTCAGTACTTC	CASSYSNRNIQYF
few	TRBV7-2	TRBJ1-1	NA	TGTGCCAGCAGCTTAGTCGCAGGGATGAACACTGAAGCTTTCTTT	CASSLVAGMNTEAFF
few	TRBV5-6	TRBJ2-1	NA	TGTGCCAGCAGCTTGGTCCGTACAGCGCTTACCTACAATGAGCAGTTCTTC	CASSLVRTALTYNEQFF
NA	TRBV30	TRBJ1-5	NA	TGTGCCTGGAGTGGGGGAGGGGATCAGCCCCAGCATTTT	CAWSGGGDQPQHF
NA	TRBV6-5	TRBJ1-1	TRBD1	TGTGCCAGCAAGAGAGGACAGGTCAACACTGAAGCTTTCTTT	CASKRGQVNTEAFF
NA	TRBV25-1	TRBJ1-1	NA	TGTGCCAGCAGGGAGACAGAGAACACTGAAGCTTTCTTT	CASRETENTEAFF
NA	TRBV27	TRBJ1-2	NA	TGTGCCAGCAGTTTACAGAGGGTCGGAAGCTACACCTTC	CASSLQRVGSYTF
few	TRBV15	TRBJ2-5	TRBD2	TGTGCCACCAGCAGAGATTTGGGAACTAGCGGGGACCAAGAGACCCAGTACTTC	CATSRDLGTSGDQETQYF
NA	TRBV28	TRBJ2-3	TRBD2	TGTGCCAGCAGTTTCTTCACGGGGGGGCGAACAGATACGCAGTATTTT	CASSFFTGGRTDTQYF
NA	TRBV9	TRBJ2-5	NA	TGTGCCAGCAGCCCCCGGGGGACGGAAGAGACCCAGTACTTC	CASSPRGTEETQYF
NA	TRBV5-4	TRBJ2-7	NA	TGTGCCGCAAGTACAGGGTCCTACGAGCAGTACTTC	CAASTGSYEQYF
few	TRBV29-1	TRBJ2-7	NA	TGCAGCGTTGGGCCTGGCGACGAGCAGTACTTC	CSVGPGDEQYF
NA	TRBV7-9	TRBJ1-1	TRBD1	TGTGCCAGCAGGGATCAGGACAGGGAAGCTTTCTTT	CASRDQDREAFF
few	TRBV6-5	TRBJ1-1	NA	TGTGCCAGCAGTTACTCGAGTTGGTCAGCGAACACTGAAGCTTTCTTT	CASSYSSWSANTEAFF
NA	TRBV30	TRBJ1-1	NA	TGTGCCTGGAGTGTAGGAGGTGAAGCTTTCTTT	CAWSVGGEAFF
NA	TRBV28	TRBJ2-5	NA	TGTGCCAGCAGTTCCCCCCTGATCCAGACCCAGTACTTC	CASSSPLIQTQYF
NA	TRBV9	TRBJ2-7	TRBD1	TGTGCCAGCAGCTTATCGACAGGGACCTACGAGCAGTACTTC	CASSLSTGTYEQYF
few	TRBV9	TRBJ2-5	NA	TGTGCCAGCAGCGGCCGGTCAGGGGAGACCCAGTACTTC	CASSGRSGETQYF